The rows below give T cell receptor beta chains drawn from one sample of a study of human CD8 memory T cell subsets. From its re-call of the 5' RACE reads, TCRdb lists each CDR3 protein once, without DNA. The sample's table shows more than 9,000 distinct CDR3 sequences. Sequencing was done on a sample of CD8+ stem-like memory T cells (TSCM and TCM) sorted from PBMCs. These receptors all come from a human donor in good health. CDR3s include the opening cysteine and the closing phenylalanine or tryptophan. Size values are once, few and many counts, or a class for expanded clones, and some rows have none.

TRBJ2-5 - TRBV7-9 CASTLMKEEQETQYF
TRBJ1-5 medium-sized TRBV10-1 CARTASGNQPQHF
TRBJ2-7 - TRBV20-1 CSARDIRDYEQYF
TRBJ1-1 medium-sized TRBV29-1 CSGRGNTEAFF
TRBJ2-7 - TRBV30 CAWTPSGTYEQYF
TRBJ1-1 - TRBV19 CASSWSGTGATEAFF
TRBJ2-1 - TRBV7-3 CASSSSHSDNEQFF
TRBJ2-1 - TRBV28 CASSSPLLAGGQRSSYNEQFF
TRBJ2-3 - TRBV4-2 CASSQIAGVTDTQYF
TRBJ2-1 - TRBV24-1 CATKSAGANEQFF
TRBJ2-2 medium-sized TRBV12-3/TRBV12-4 CASTGLSPGELFF
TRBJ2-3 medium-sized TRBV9 CASSVPTDTQYF
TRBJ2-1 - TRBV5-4 CASSLGLAGEGSSQFF
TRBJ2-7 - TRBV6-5 CASKAGTGTYEQYF
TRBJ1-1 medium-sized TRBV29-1 CSVYPGALNTEAFF
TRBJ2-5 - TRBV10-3 CAISDPTEGETQYF
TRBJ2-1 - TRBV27 CASSTGDSYNEQFF
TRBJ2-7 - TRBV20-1 CSATPLAGGSSYEQYF
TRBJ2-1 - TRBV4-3 CASSQDRYQREWNEQFF
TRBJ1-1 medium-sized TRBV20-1 CSARSLGQKRNTEAFF
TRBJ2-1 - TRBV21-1 CASSQSPGKYNEQFF
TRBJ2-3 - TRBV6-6 CASSYFPGLVSELPADTQYF
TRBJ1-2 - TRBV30 CAWSEVGYGYTF
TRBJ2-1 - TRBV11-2 CASSPYHEQFF
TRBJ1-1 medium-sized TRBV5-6 CASSSGVDDEAFF
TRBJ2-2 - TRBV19 CASTDPGTGITGELFF
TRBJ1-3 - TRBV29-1 CSVVGADIGNTIYF
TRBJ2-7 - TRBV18 CASSDGTYEQYF
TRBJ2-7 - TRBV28 CATAKQQRYEQYF
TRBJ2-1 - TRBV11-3 CASSLVMDQYNEQFF
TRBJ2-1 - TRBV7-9 CASSPVGVNEQFF
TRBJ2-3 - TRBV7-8 CASSTGTGGLTDTQYF
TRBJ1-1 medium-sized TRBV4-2 CASSQDGRVNTEAFF
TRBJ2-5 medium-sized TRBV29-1 CSVELAGEGETQYF
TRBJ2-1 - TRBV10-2 CASSESTAGGQFF
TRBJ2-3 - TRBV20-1 CSVGQGVSTDTQYF
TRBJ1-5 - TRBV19 CASSERAGPTKYSNQPQHF
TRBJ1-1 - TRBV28 CAISGLRASSGNTEAFF
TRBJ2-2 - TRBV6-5 CASSLRLAGDTGELFF
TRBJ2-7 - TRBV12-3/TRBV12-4 CASSSWGDEQYF